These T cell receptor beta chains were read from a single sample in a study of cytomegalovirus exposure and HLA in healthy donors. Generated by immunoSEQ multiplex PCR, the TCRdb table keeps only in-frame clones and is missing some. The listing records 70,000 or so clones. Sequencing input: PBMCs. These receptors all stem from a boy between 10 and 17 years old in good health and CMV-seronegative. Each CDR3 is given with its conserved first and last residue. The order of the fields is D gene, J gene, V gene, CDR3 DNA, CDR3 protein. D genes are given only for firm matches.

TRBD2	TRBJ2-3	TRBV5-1	TGCGCCAGCAGTTGGGGACTAGCGCGTTTCACAGATACGCAGTATTTT	CASSWGLARFTDTQYF
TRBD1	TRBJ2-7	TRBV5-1	TGCGCCAGCAGCTCGGACAGGGGTCCATACTACGAGCAGTACTTC	CASSSDRGPYYEQYF
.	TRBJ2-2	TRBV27	TGTGCCAGCAGTTTTACAACCGAAACGAACACCGGGGAGCTGTTTTTT	CASSFTTETNTGELFF
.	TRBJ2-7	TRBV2	TGTGCCAGCAGTGAATCGGTCCTCCGGTCCTACGAGCAGTACTTC	CASSESVLRSYEQYF
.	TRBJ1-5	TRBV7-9	TGTGCCAGCAGCTTAGCTGGCCCGAATCAGCCCCAGCATTTT	CASSLAGPNQPQHF
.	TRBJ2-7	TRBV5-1	TGCGCCAGCCGAAGGGGCCCGGGGGACGAGCAGTACTTC	CASRRGPGDEQYF
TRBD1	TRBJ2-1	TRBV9	TGTGCCAGCAGCGTAAGGGGGACAGAGTACAATGAGCAGTTCTTC	CASSVRGTEYNEQFF
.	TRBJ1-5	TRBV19	TGTGCCAGCGCACTACAGGAGATTAATAGCAATCAGCCCCAGCATTTT	CASALQEINSNQPQHF
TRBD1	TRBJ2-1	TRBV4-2	TGTGCCAGCAGCCGGGACAGAGTAGATGAGCAGTTCTTC	CASSRDRVDEQFF
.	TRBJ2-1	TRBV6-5	TGTGCCAGCAGTTTCAAAGGCCCAGGGGGGGAGCAGTTCTTC	CASSFKGPGGEQFF
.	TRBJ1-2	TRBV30	TGTGCCTGGAGCGGGGGGATTGACGGGGCGCGGAATGCCGGCTACACCTTC	CAWSGGIDGARNAGYTF
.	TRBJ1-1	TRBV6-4	TGTGCCAGCAGTGAAACGGCGGTTATGAACACTGAAGATTTCTTT	CASSETAVMNTEDFF